A single sample gave rise to the 15 T cell receptor beta chains below, sequenced in a study of cytomegalovirus exposure and HLA in healthy donors. Amplification used 60 Vbeta primers and 13 Jbeta primers. Sequencing used immunoSEQ multiplex PCR; TCRdb keeps in-frame clones, though not all of them. In the table there are roughly 190,000 clones, 70% to 75% of which are singletons. Material: PBMCs. The receptor source for this set is a man aged 30 to 39 in good health and CMV-seropositive.

This chain links TRBV30 with TRBJ1-4; unclear D gene. Looked up from germline, CDR1 is GTSNPN and CDR2 is SVGIG (reference sequence). The length of the CDR3 is 15 residues. V was clipped by 0 bases and J by 2 bases, with 10 bases between them. The CDR3: CAWSVNGMTNEKLFF. CDR3 nucleotides: TGTGCCTGGAGTGTCAACGGGATGACTAATGAAAAACTGTTTTTT. Full variable domain (missing parts from reference TRBV30 and TRBJ1-4): SQTIHQWPATLVQPVGSPLSLECTVEGTSNPNLYWYRQAAGRGLQLLFYSVGIGQISSEVPQNLSASRPQDRQFILSSKKLLLSDSGFYLCAWSVNGMTNEKLFFGSGTQLSVL.

The V and J genes are TRBV18 and TRBJ2-3; 7 nucleotides match TRBD1. J gave up 5 bases and V 3 bases, and 11 bases lay outside the gene matches. The CDR3 is 16 residues long. Germline CDR1 is KGHSH and CDR2 is LQKENI. The CDR3 DNA reads TGTGCCAGCTCACCTTCCGACAGGGTATTAAAAGATACGCAGTATTTT. Protein: CASSPSDRVLKDTQYF.

The chain is built from TRBV7-9 and TRBJ2-5, with TRBD1 matching 7 bases. In germline, CDR1 is SEHNR, CDR2 FQNEAQ (reference sequence). This CDR3 spans 14 amino acids. The V segment lost 0 bases and the J segment 9 bases; nucleotides outside the gene matches: 7. The CDR3 DNA reads TGTGCCAGCAGCTTAGCCCGAGTGCAGGGGGCCCAGTACTTC. It yields the protein CASSLARVQGAQYF.

The rearrangement uses TRBV7-2 and TRBJ2-5; tentatively, D is TRBD2 (6 bases). The CDR3 has 15 residues. Trimming removed 2 bases at V and 1 base at J, with 11 bases between. The germline CDR1 and CDR2 sequences are SGHTA and FQGNSA. CDR3 sequence (DNA): TGTGCCAGCAGCTTAAGCCGGGAGTCCCAAGAGACCCAGTACTTC. It encodes CASSLSRESQETQYF. The full variable domain, with the rest looked up from reference TRBV7-2 and TRBJ2-5, is GAGVSQSPSNKVTEKGKDVELRCDPISGHTALYWYRQSLGQGLEFLIYFQGNSAPDKSGLPSDRFSAERTGGSVSTLTIQRTQQEDSAVYLCASSLSRESQETQYFGPGTRLLVL.

The V call is TRBV28, the J call TRBJ2-5; TRBD1 matches 9 bases. This CDR3 region has 14 residues. V was pared by 2 bases and J by 4 bases, with 2 bases of the junction left unmatched. CDR1 MDHEN and CDR2 SYDVKM come from the germline V gene. CDR3 in DNA: TGTGCCAGCAGTTTAACAGGGGGCACAGAGACCCAGTACTTC. It yields the protein CASSLTGGTETQYF. The whole variable domain, filled in from reference TRBV28 and TRBJ2-5, reads DVKVTQSSRYLVKRTGEKVFLECVQDMDHENMFWYRQDPGLGLRLIYFSYDVKMKEKGDIPEGYSVSREKKERFSLILESASTNQTSMYLCASSLTGGTETQYFGPGTRLLVL.

This clone was counted only a few times. V gene TRBV2 combines with J gene TRBJ2-2; the match to TRBD1 covers 7 bases. J lost 0 bases, V lost 6 bases, and 4 bases had no gene match. The CDR3 is made up of 15 amino acids. Germline V lookup: CDR1 SNHLY, CDR2 FYNNEI. Here the CDR3 DNA reads TGTGCCAGCAGAGCCGGGACAGCGAACACCGGGGAGCTGTTTTTT. Residues: CASRAGTANTGELFF.

V usage is TRBV7-2 and J usage is TRBJ2-3; D possibly corresponds to TRBD2 (6 bases). This CDR3 has 14 amino acids. Trimming took off 5 bases at V and 8 bases at J, with 17 bases between the two ends. CDR1 SGHTA and CDR2 FQGNSA come from the germline V gene. CDR3 region: CASSLSGWDFTQYF. The CDR3 DNA sequence: TGTGCCAGCAGCCTGAGCGGGTGGGATTTTACGCAGTATTTT.

A word on this clone: The same CDR3 also results from other DNA sequences found in this sample. V usage is TRBV7-3 and J usage is TRBJ1-1; D is possibly TRBD1 (5 bases). Trimming left V 4 bases short and J 0 bases short, with 6 bases between. The CDR3 is 13 residues long. Germline values: CDR1 SGHTA, CDR2 FQGTGA. Written as DNA, the CDR3 is TGTGCCAGCAGCTCCAGGGTGAACACTGAAGCTTTCTTT. It codes for CASSSRVNTEAFF.

This rearrangement joins TRBV13 to TRBJ1-2, with TRBD1 matching 7 bases. The CDR3 length is 15 residues. The J segment lost 6 bases and the V segment lost 7 bases, leaving 14 bases of the junction unmatched. Germline V lookup: CDR1 PRHDT, CDR2 FYEKMQ (reference sequence). The CDR3 protein is CASTPRAGGIHGYTF. Written as DNA, the CDR3 is TGTGCCAGCACCCCACGGGCAGGGGGTATCCATGGCTACACCTTC.

V is TRBV6-6 and J is TRBJ2-2, with no clear D. Germline V gene lookup returns CDR1 MNHNY and CDR2 SVGAGI (reference sequence). This CDR3 contains 14 residues. Trimming left V 4 bases short and J 0 bases short, with 6 bases between. The CDR3 DNA sequence: TGTGCCAGCAGTTCAGATCCGAACACCGGGGAGCTGTTTTTT. Protein sequence: CASSSDPNTGELFF.

The genes are TRBV4-2 and TRBJ2-2; 7 nucleotides match TRBD1. Germline values: CDR1 LGHNA, CDR2 YNFKEQ. J was trimmed by 5 bases and V by 4 bases; bases with no gene match: 13. The CDR3 loop spans 17 amino acids. CDR3 amino acids: CASSPRGYRGRTGELFF. The CDR3 region has the DNA TGTGCCAGCAGCCCCCGAGGGTATAGGGGGCGAACCGGGGAGCTGTTTTTT.

V is TRBV7-9 and J is TRBJ2-7; TRBD1 aligns across 7 bases. The V segment lost 4 bases and the J segment 5 bases; nucleotides outside the gene matches: 17. The length of the CDR3 is 17 residues. The V gene's germline CDR1 is SEHNR and CDR2 FQNEAQ (reference sequence). The CDR3 loop is CASSSGFRTQGSHEQYF. Here the CDR3 DNA reads TGTGCCAGCAGCTCGGGGTTTAGGACACAGGGGAGCCACGAGCAGTACTTC.

This clone was seen once. The chain combines TRBV13 with TRBJ2-1, with TRBD2 identical over 8 bases. Trimming cost V 0 bases and J 3 bases; bases outside gene matches: 13. CDR3 length: 19 residues. Germline V gene sequence: CDR1 PRHDT, CDR2 FYEKMQ (reference sequence). CDR3 coding DNA: TGTGCCAGCAGCTTAGGGGGCCCAGGAGGGCGGGGGGTCTACAATGAGCAGTTCTTC. It specifies CASSLGGPGGRGVYNEQFF.

The CDR3 nucleotides read TGTGCCAGCAGCCTCGGGGTTGCCCTCTCCTACGAGCAGTACTTC. Translating gives CASSLGVALSYEQYF. The chain recombines TRBV27 with TRBJ2-7; perhaps TRBD2 as D (5 bases). Looked up from germline, CDR1 is MNHEY and CDR2 is SMNVEV (reference sequence). CDR3 length equals 15 residues. Trimming took 6 bases from V and 0 from J, leaving 15 bases between them.

This chain uses TRBV29-1 with TRBJ1-1, with D uncertain. Trimming shortened V by 3 bases and J by 2 bases, and 4 bases separated the two germline ends. Per the germline V gene, CDR1 is SQVTM and CDR2 is ANQGSEA. The CDR3 loop spans 11 amino acids. CDR3 sequence: CSVELNTEAFF. CDR3 DNA: TGCAGCGTTGAGCTAAACACTGAAGCTTTCTTT.